A few counts support the clone carrying this T cell receptor (beta chain). No antigen is known for it. This entry comes from a study of T-cell memory formation after mild COVID-19. Study-wide points: Confirmation of SARS-CoV-2 specificity was lacking for second-wave clones peaking day 37.

Deletions cut 2 bases from V and 0 bases from J, with 12 bases between. The germline gives CDR1 SGHTA, CDR2 FQGNSA. The length of the CDR3 is 16 residues. TCRdb independently ran MiXCR on the 5' RACE reads; one entry per CDR3 protein. The sample lists more than 450,000 distinct CDR3 sequences, about a sixth occurring once. This TCR came from an adult woman who had mild COVID-19 (a few samples of this study predate the infection). Cell type and time point are not known. V usage is TRBV7-2 and J usage is TRBJ2-3; the D gene is possibly TRBD2 (5 bases). The sample comprised PBMCs or a T cell subset sorted from them (not recorded which). Here the CDR3 DNA reads TGTGCCAGCAGCTTACACACAGCGGTTAGCACAGATACGCAGTATTTT. Its protein is CASSLHTAVSTDTQYF.